The 2 T cell receptor beta chains given below trace back to one sample, sequenced in a study of glioma-infiltrating T cells after dendritic cell vaccination. The assay was immunoSEQ multiplex PCR, and TCRdb's table has in-frame clones only and misses some. The data contain 93,000 or so clones, roughly 81% of them seen just once; the ten biggest clones take up about 12%. The specimen was blood, collected before dendritic cell vaccination. Source of these receptors: a human donor with glioblastoma.

Ten or more counts support this clone. The gene calls are TRBV7-9 and TRBJ1-3; tentatively, D is TRBD1 (6 bases). Between the trimmed V and J ends, which lost 2 bases and 4 bases, there was a span of 9 bases. This CDR3 spans 14 amino acids. Per the germline V gene, CDR1 is SEHNR and CDR2 is FQNEAQ (reference sequence). CDR3 sequence (DNA): TGTGCCAGCAGCTTACAGGGGTTCGGAAACACCATATATTTT. This sequence encodes CASSLQGFGNTIYF.

The CDR3 loop is CASTRRGEYEQYF. In nucleotides, the CDR3 is TGTGCCTCCACTAGGCGGGGAGAGTACGAGCAGTACTTC. This rearrangement joins TRBV4-2 to TRBJ2-7; tentative D call: TRBD2 (6 bases). The CDR3 extends over 13 amino acids. Trimming shortened V by 11 bases and J by 4 bases, and 18 bases separated the two germline ends. Germline V gives CDR1 LGHNA, CDR2 YNFKEQ.